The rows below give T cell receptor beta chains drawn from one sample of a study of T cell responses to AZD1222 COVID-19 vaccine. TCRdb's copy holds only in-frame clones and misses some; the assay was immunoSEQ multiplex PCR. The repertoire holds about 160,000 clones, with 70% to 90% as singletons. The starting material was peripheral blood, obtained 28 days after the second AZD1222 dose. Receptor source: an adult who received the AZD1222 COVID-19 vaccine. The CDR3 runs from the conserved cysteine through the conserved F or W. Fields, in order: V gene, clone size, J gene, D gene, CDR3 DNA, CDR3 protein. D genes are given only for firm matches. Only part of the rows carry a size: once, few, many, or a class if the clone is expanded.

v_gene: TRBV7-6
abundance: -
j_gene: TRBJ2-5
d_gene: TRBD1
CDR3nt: TGTGCCAGCAGCCCTAGGGGACAGGGGTTGTGGGAGACCCAGTACTTC
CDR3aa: CASSPRGQGLWETQYF

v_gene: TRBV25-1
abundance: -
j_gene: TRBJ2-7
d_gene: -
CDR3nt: TGTGCCAGCATGGGGTTCCACGAGCAGTACTTC
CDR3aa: CASMGFHEQYF

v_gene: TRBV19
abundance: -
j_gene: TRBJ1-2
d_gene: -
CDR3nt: TGTGCCAGTAGGGAGTACTATGGCTACACCTTC
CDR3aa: CASREYYGYTF

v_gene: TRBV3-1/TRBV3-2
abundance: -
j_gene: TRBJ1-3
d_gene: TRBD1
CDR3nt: TGTGCCAGCAGCCAACCCACGGGACAGGCTCGTGGAAACACCATATATTTT
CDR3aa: CASSQPTGQARGNTIYF

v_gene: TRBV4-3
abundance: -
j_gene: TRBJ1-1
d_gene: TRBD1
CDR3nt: TGCGCCAGCAGCCATCCGGACAGGGACACTGAAGCTTTCTTT
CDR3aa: CASSHPDRDTEAFF

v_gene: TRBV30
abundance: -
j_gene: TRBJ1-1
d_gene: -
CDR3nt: TGTGCCTGGAGCGCCCTCAGTAACACTGAAGCTTTCTTT
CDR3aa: CAWSALSNTEAFF

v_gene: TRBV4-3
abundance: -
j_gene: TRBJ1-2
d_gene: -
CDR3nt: TGCGCCAGCAGCCAAGATCCAGGGACTGGCTACACCTTC
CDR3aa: CASSQDPGTGYTF

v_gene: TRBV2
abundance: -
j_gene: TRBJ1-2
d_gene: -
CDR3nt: TGTGCCAGCAGTGAATATGGGGACGGGAACTATGGCTACACCTTC
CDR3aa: CASSEYGDGNYGYTF

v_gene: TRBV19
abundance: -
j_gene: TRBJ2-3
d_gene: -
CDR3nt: TGTGCCAGTAGTATGTCACGGAGAGATACGCAGTATTTT
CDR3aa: CASSMSRRDTQYF

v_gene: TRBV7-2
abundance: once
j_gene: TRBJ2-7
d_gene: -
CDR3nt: TGTGCCAGCAGCTCTCCGCAAGAGGTGGGGCGGCAGTACTTC
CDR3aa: CASSSPQEVGRQYF

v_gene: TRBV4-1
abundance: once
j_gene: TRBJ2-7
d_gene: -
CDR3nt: TGCGCCAGCAGCCAAGAATGGACGGCACTGGGGCTCGAGCAGTACTTC
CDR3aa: CASSQEWTALGLEQYF

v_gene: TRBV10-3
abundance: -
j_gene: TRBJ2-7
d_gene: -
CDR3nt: TGTGCCATCACGGCGGGGCAAGGATACGAGCAGTACTTC
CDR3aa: CAITAGQGYEQYF

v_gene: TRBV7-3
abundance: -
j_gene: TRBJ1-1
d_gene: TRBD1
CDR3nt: TGTGCCAGCAGCCTACAGGGGCTGAACACTGAAGCTTTCTTT
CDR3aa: CASSLQGLNTEAFF

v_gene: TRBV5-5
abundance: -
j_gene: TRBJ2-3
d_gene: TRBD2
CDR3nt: TGTGCCAGCAGCTTGCTGGCCTATAGCGGGGGGGACACAGATACGCAGTATTTT
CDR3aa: CASSLLAYSGGDTDTQYF

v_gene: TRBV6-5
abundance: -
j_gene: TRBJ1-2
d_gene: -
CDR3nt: TGTGCCAGCAGTTACCGCTCGGGTGGCAGGATTGGCTACACCTTC
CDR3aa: CASSYRSGGRIGYTF

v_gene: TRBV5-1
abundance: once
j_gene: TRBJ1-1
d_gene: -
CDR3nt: TGCGCCAGCATTTCGAACACTGAAGCTTTCTTT
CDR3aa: CASISNTEAFF

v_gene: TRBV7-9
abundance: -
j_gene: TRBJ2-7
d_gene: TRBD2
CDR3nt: TGTGCCAGCAGCTTAGAAGCTAGCGGGGCCTACGAGCAGTACTTC
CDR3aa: CASSLEASGAYEQYF

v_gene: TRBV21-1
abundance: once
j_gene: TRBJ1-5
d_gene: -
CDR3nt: TGTGCCACCGAAGCGGGCCAGGGAGTAAAGGTTAGCAATCAGCCCCAGCATTTT
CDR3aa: CATEAGQGVKVSNQPQHF

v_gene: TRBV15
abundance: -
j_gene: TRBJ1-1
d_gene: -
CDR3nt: TGTGCCACCAGCAGAGATCGGGGCACTGAAGCTTTCTTT
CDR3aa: CATSRDRGTEAFF

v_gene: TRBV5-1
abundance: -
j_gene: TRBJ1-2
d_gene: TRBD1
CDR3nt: TGCGCCAGCAGCTTGGAAGGGAGGGGGCAAGGCTATGGCTACACCTTC
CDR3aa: CASSLEGRGQGYGYTF

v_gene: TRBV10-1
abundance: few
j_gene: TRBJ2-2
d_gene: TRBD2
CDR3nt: TGCGCCAGCAGTGGGACTAGCGGCTTAACCGGGGAGCTGTTTTTT
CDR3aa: CASSGTSGLTGELFF

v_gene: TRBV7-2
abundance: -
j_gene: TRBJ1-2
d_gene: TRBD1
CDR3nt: TGTGCCAGCAGTTTTAACAGGGGGCGAGGCTACACCTTC
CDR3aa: CASSFNRGRGYTF

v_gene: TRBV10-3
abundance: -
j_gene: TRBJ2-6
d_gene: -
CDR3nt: TGTGCCATCAGTCGGGACTCCAGCTCTGGGGCCAACGTCCTGACTTTC
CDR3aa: CAISRDSSSGANVLTF

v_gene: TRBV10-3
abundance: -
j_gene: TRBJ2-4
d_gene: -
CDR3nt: TGTGCCCTAGACACCCTAGCCAAAAACATTCAGTACTTC
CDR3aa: CALDTLAKNIQYF

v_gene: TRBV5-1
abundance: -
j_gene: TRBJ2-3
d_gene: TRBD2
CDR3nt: TGCGCCAGCAGCTTATGGGAGGGAGATACGCAGTATTTT
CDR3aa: CASSLWEGDTQYF

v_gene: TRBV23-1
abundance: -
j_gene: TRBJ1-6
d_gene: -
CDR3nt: TGCGCCAGCGGGTCACAGGAAGGATCACCCCTCCACTTT
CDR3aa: CASGSQEGSPLHF

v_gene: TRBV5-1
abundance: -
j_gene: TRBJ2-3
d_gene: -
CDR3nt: TGCGCCAGCAGCCTCGGGGCCACAGATACGCAGTATTTT
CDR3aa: CASSLGATDTQYF

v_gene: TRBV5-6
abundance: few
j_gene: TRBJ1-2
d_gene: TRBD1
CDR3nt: TGTGCCAGCAGCCCGACAGGGGGCTTCTATGGCTACACCTTC
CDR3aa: CASSPTGGFYGYTF

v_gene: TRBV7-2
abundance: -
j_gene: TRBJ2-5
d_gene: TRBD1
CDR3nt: TGTGCCAGCAGAACACAGGGGAGCGAGACCCAGTACTTC
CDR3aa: CASRTQGSETQYF

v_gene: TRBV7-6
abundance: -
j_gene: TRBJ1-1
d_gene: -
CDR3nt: TGTGCCAGCAGCTTAGGGGGTATGAACACTGAAGCTTTCTTT
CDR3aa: CASSLGGMNTEAFF

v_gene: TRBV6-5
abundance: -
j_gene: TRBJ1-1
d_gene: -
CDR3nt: TGTGCCAGCAGTTCACCAGACGGGCAGGGGACTGAAGCTTTCTTT
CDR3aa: CASSSPDGQGTEAFF

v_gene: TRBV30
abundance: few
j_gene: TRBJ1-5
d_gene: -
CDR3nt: TGTGCCTGGAGCGGGGGGTTGGCCAATCAGCCCCAGCATTTT
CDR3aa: CAWSGGLANQPQHF

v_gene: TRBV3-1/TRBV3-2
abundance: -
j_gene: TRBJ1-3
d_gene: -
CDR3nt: TGTGCCAGCAGCCTACAGGTCCCCGGAAACACCATATATTTT
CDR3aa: CASSLQVPGNTIYF

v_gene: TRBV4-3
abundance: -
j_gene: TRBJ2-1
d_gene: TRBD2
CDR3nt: TGCGCCAGCAGCCAAGATTTGGAGCGGGAGAGTCACAATGAGCAGTTCTTC
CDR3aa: CASSQDLERESHNEQFF

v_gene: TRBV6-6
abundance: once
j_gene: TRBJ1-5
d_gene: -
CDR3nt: TGTGCCAGCAGTTCCGATGTCTGGTCCCAGCATTTT
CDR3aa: CASSSDVWSQHF

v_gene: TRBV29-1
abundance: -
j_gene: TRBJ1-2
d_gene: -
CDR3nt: TGCAGCGTTGAGGATCAGGTTGGCTACACCTTC
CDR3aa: CSVEDQVGYTF

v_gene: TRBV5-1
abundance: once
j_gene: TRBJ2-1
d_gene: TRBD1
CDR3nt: TGCGCCAGCAGCTTGATAAGGACAGGGAACAATGAGCAGTTCTTC
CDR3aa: CASSLIRTGNNEQFF

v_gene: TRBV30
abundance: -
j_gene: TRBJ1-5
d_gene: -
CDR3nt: TGTGCCTGGTCCTCGGAAGGACAGCCCCAGCATTTT
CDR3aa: CAWSSEGQPQHF

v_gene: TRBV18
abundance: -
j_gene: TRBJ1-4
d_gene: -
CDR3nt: TGTGCCAGCTCCCCTACAGAGGACAGTATTAATGAAAAACTGTTTTTT
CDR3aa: CASSPTEDSINEKLFF

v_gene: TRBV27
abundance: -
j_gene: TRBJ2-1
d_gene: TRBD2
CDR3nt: TGTGCCAGCAGTTTTAGCGGGGGTTACAATGAGCAGTTCTTC
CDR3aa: CASSFSGGYNEQFF

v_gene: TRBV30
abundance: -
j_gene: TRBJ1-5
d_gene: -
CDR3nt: TGTGCCTGGAGTGTAACGAACCATCAGCCCCAGCATTTT
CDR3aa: CAWSVTNHQPQHF

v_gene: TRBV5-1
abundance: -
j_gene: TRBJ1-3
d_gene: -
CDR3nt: TGCGCCAGCAGCTCTAATTGGGGGTCTGGAAACACCATATATTTT
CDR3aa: CASSSNWGSGNTIYF

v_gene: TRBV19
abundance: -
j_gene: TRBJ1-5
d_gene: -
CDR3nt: TGTGCCAGTAGTATAGTCCCAGGATCCTTGTTGGATCAGCCCCAGCATTTT
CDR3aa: CASSIVPGSLLDQPQHF

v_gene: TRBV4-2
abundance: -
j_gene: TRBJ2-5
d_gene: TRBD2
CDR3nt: TGTGCCAGCAGCCAAGGGGCTAGCGGGACCCAAGAGACCCAGTACTTC
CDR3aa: CASSQGASGTQETQYF

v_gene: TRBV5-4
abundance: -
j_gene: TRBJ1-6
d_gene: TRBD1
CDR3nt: TGTGCCAGCAGCTTGGGACAGGGGAACCTCCACTTT
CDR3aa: CASSLGQGNLHF

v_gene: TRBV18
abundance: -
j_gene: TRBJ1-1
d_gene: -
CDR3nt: TGTGCCAGCTCACAGGCGGACACTGAAGCTTTCTTT
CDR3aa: CASSQADTEAFF

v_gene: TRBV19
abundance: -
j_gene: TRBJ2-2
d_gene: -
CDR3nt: TGTGCCAGTAGTATTGGTCCAGTCGGCGCCGGGGAGCTGTTTTTT
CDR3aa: CASSIGPVGAGELFF

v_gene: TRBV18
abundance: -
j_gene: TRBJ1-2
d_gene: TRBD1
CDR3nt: TGTGCCAGCTCACAAGGGACAGCTAACTATGGCTACACCTTC
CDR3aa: CASSQGTANYGYTF

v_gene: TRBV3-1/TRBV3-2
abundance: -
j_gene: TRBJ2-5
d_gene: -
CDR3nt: TGTGCCAGCAGCAGGGGACTCAACCCCCAAGAGACCCAGTACTTC
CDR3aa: CASSRGLNPQETQYF

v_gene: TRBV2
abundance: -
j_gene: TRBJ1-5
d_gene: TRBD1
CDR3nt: TGTGCCAGCGAGACAGGGAGGCCTAATCAGCCCCAGCATTTT
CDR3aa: CASETGRPNQPQHF

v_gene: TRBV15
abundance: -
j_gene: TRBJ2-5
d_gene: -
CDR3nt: TGTGCCACCAGCAGGATGGAGACCCAGTACTTC
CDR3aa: CATSRMETQYF

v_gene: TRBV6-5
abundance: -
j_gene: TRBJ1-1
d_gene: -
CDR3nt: TGTGCCAGCAGTTACGGGGGGACAAACACTGAAGCTTTCTTT
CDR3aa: CASSYGGTNTEAFF